Listed below are T cell receptor beta chains from one sample, sequenced in a study of early T cells in non-severe SARS-CoV-2 infection. TCRdb independently ran MiXCR on the 5' RACE reads; one entry per CDR3 protein. This sample yields about 59,000 distinct CDR3 sequences, of which around 14% are seen a single time; 9.3% belongs to the top ten. The source material was whole blood, sampled at baseline. All receptors come from an adult who was a healthcare worker with PCR-confirmed SARS-CoV-2 infection or an uninfected control (not recorded which). CDR3s include the opening cysteine and the closing phenylalanine or tryptophan. D genes are given only for firm matches. Clone size is not always given. Where it is, it says once, few, many or a class for expanded clones.

>-|TRBV19|TRBD2|TRBJ2-3
CASARRGTSKDTQYF
TGTGCCAGTGCTCGGAGGGGGACTAGCAAAGATACGCAGTATTTT
>many|TRBV7-3|-|TRBJ1-3
CASSPRQGNTIYF
TGTGCCAGCAGCCCTAGACAAGGAAACACCATATATTTT
>many|TRBV12-2|-|TRBJ2-1
CASRIRDTSPLAEGYNEQFF
TGTGCAAGTCGCATCCGGGACACCTCACCCCTAGCGGAAGGTTACAATGAGCAGTTCTTC
>few|TRBV5-1|TRBD1|TRBJ1-2
CASSLATGGDYGYTF
TGCGCCAGCAGCTTGGCGACAGGGGGCGACTATGGCTACACCTTC
>-|TRBV2|-|TRBJ2-1
CASSEIKMTKDEQFF
TGTGCCAGCAGTGAAATTAAGATGACGAAGGATGAGCAGTTCTTC
>-|TRBV5-8|-|TRBJ2-7
CASSHSRGSEQYF
TGTGCCAGCAGCCATTCGAGGGGTAGCGAGCAGTACTTC
>-|TRBV19|-|TRBJ1-1
CASSASSNTEAFF
TGTGCCAGTAGTGCCAGTTCGAACACTGAAGCTTTCTTT
>many|TRBV19|TRBD1|TRBJ1-5
CASSRQGEDQPQHF
TGTGCCAGTAGTCGCCAGGGGGAAGATCAGCCCCAGCATTTT
>-|TRBV6-2/TRBV6-3|-|TRBJ1-4
CASRDTRGAKLFF
TGTGCCAGCCGCGACACCCGTGGTGCAAAACTGTTTTTT
>few|TRBV20-1|TRBD2|TRBJ2-3
CSANLAGGITDTQYF
TGCAGTGCCAATCTAGCGGGGGGGATCACAGATACGCAGTATTTT
>-|TRBV28|-|TRBJ2-1
CASSSSGTIYNEQFF
TGTGCCAGCAGTTCGTCCGGGACCATATACAATGAGCAGTTCTTC
>-|TRBV28|-|TRBJ2-7
CASSPPMSTYEQYF
TGTGCCAGCAGTCCCCCAATGTCGACCTACGAGCAGTACTTC
>-|TRBV29-1|-|TRBJ1-3
CSVEASSGNTIYF
TGCAGCGTTGAAGCAAGCTCTGGAAACACCATATATTTT
>many|TRBV13|TRBD2|TRBJ2-3
CASSYLASGASSKTDTQYF
TGTGCCAGCAGCTACCTGGCTAGCGGGGCTTCCTCAAAGACAGATACGCAGTATTTT
>few|TRBV18|-|TRBJ2-3
CASSPPAATDTQYF
TGTGCCAGCTCACCACCGGCGGCTACAGATACGCAGTATTTT
>many|TRBV9|-|TRBJ2-2
CASSVKQGTGELFF
TGTGCCAGCAGCGTAAAACAGGGCACCGGGGAGCTGTTTTTT
>-|TRBV12-3/TRBV12-4|TRBD1|TRBJ1-3
CASSFRDRGLISGNTIYF
TGTGCCAGCAGTTTCCGAGACAGGGGGCTTATCTCTGGAAACACCATATATTTT
>many|TRBV29-1|-|TRBJ2-7
CSVEDAGDAFGEQYF
TGCAGCGTTGAAGACGCTGGGGACGCGTTCGGCGAGCAGTACTTC
>many|TRBV5-5|TRBD1|TRBJ1-1
CASSLSTGVDTEAFF
TGTGCCAGCAGCTTGTCAACAGGGGTCGACACTGAAGCTTTCTTT
>few|TRBV7-9|TRBD1|TRBJ2-7
CASSLYGEDRYEQYF
TGTGCCAGCAGCTTATATGGAGAGGACAGGTATGAGCAGTACTTC
>-|TRBV11-2|-|TRBJ1-1
CASSLEAGGNTEAFF
TGTGCCAGCAGCTTAGAGGCAGGAGGGAACACTGAAGCTTTCTTT
>many|TRBV13|-|TRBJ1-5
CASSPQGYQPQHF
TGTGCCAGCAGCCCCCAGGGGTATCAGCCCCAGCATTTT
>few|TRBV5-6|-|TRBJ1-4
CASSLYETGRNEKLFF
TGTGCCAGCAGCTTGTATGAAACAGGGCGGAATGAAAAACTGTTTTTT
>few|TRBV11-2|-|TRBJ2-1
CASSLDGGLLYNEQFF
TGTGCCAGCAGCTTAGATGGCGGACTGTTATACAATGAGCAGTTCTTC
>many|TRBV27|TRBD1|TRBJ1-5
CASKAGGTQPQHF
TGTGCCAGCAAGGCAGGGGGCACTCAGCCCCAGCATTTT
>many|TRBV7-9|-|TRBJ1-4
CASQRGDAEKLFF
TGTGCCAGCCAGCGAGGGGATGCAGAAAAACTGTTTTTT
>many|TRBV20-1|-|TRBJ2-5
CSARRTVQETQYF
TGCAGTGCTCGTAGGACAGTGCAAGAGACCCAGTACTTC
>-|TRBV4-2|-|TRBJ2-5
CASSLGPATQETQYF
TGTGCCAGCAGCCTTGGACCCGCCACCCAAGAGACCCAGTACTTC
>-|TRBV7-6|TRBD2|TRBJ2-3
CASSRPITSGAPTDTQYF
TGTGCCAGCAGCCGACCGATCACTAGCGGGGCTCCCACAGATACGCAGTATTTT
>few|TRBV11-2|-|TRBJ2-4
CASRSLVRVSDIQYF
TGTGCCAGCAGAAGCTTAGTCAGGGTTAGCGACATTCAGTACTTC
>few|TRBV27|-|TRBJ1-6
CASSSLNLNSPLHF
TGTGCCAGCAGTTCCTTGAATCTTAATTCACCCCTCCACTTT
>many|TRBV4-2|-|TRBJ1-5
CASSQDGGGAGQPQHF
TGTGCCAGCAGCCAAGATGGGGGGGGAGCAGGTCAGCCCCAGCATTTT
>-|TRBV27|-|TRBJ1-3
CASSLSFTSGNTIYF
TGTGCCAGCAGTTTATCGTTCACCTCTGGAAACACCATATATTTT
>few|TRBV15|-|TRBJ1-5
CATSRPPGEEPQHF
TGTGCCACCAGCAGACCGCCGGGTGAGGAGCCCCAGCATTTT
>few|TRBV2|-|TRBJ2-7
CASSDPAYYEQYF
TGTGCCAGCAGTGACCCCGCGTACTACGAGCAGTACTTC
>many|TRBV14|-|TRBJ2-1
CASSQGVRSAEQFF
TGTGCCAGCAGCCAAGGGGTCCGGAGCGCCGAGCAGTTCTTC
>few|TRBV12-3/TRBV12-4|TRBD1|TRBJ2-5
CASSFGTGVETQYF
TGTGCCAGCAGTTTCGGGACAGGGGTCGAGACCCAGTACTTC
>-|TRBV7-9|-|TRBJ2-2
CASSQGSELFF
TGTGCCAGCAGCCAAGGTTCGGAGCTGTTTTTT
>many|TRBV4-3|-|TRBJ2-1
CASSQVANEQFF
TGCGCCAGCAGCCAAGTTGCGAATGAGCAGTTCTTC
>many|TRBV28|TRBD1|TRBJ1-5
CASRTQQGKGYSNQPQHF
TGTGCCAGCAGAACCCAACAGGGGAAGGGCTATAGCAATCAGCCCCAGCATTTT
>many|TRBV20-1|-|TRBJ1-5
CSARSGDQPQHF
TGCAGTGCTAGATCGGGGGATCAGCCCCAGCATTTT
>many|TRBV11-2|TRBD2|TRBJ2-1
CASSSSGTSGYNEQFF
TGTGCCAGCAGCTCTTCCGGGACTAGCGGTTACAATGAGCAGTTCTTC
>few|TRBV19|TRBD1|TRBJ2-1
CASSWQGARNEQFF
TGTGCCAGTAGTTGGCAGGGGGCGCGAAATGAGCAGTTCTTC
>many|TRBV6-1|-|TRBJ1-5
CASSEAGGNQPQHF
TGTGCCAGCAGTGAGGCAGGGGGCAATCAGCCCCAGCATTTT
>-|TRBV11-3|-|TRBJ2-3
CASSPSMADTQYF
TGTGCCAGCAGCCCATCGATGGCAGATACGCAGTATTTT
>-|TRBV29-1|TRBD2|TRBJ2-3
CSVSTSGGALGTDTQYF
TGCAGCGTTTCGACTAGCGGGGGGGCACTTGGCACAGATACGCAGTATTTT
>-|TRBV7-9|-|TRBJ2-7
CASSLAPPGNEQYF
TGTGCCAGCAGCTTAGCGCCGCCGGGCAATGAGCAGTACTTC
>-|TRBV20-1|TRBD1|TRBJ1-1
CSARSVQGATEAFF
TGCAGTGCTAGGTCTGTACAGGGGGCCACTGAAGCTTTCTTT
>-|TRBV9|-|TRBJ1-1
CASSVGLQNTEAFF
TGTGCCAGCAGCGTAGGCCTCCAGAACACTGAAGCTTTCTTT
>-|TRBV2|-|TRBJ1-2
CASSRDSNYGYTF
TGTGCCAGCAGCAGAGACAGCAACTATGGCTACACCTTC
>-|TRBV27|TRBD1|TRBJ1-1
CASSLRGLRTEAFF
TGTGCCAGCAGTTTAAGGGGGCTGAGGACTGAAGCTTTCTTT
>many|TRBV12-5|TRBD2|TRBJ2-1
CASGSTGGAPYNEQFF
TGTGCTAGTGGTTCCACCGGGGGGGCCCCCTACAATGAGCAGTTCTTC
>few|TRBV7-2|TRBD1|TRBJ1-3
CASSPQGGSGNTIYF
TGTGCCAGCAGCCCGCAGGGGGGCTCTGGAAACACCATATATTTT